These 29 T cell receptor beta chains originate from one sample sequenced in a study of beta chain features in type 1 diabetes. The study reverse transcribed the entire isolated RNA, so it sequenced expressed TCRB transcripts. Sequencing was performed with immunoSEQ multiplex PCR; in TCRdb, only in-frame clones are kept and a portion is missing. The sample shows 35,000 to 50,000 clones, roughly 50% of them seen only once. Source material: stem cell memory CD4+ T cells from blood. All receptors derive from a woman aged 25 to 39 in good health.

This clone occurred a few times. Other nucleotide sequences in the sample specify the same CDR3. The rearrangement joins TRBV7-3 to TRBJ2-2; TRBD1 agrees at 7 bases. The J segment lost 0 bases and the V segment lost 4 bases, leaving 5 bases of the junction unmatched. Germline CDR1 and CDR2: SGHTA and FQGTGA. This CDR3 region has 16 residues. For the CDR3, the DNA is TGTGCCAGCAGCTCGCGACAGGGCACGAACACCGGGGAGCTGTTTTTT. Amino acid sequence: CASSSRQGTNTGELFF.

The rearrangement links TRBV28 to TRBJ2-7, with TRBD2 as a possible D gene (6 bases). The CDR3 length is 15 residues. The V and J ends lost 5 bases and 0 bases respectively, with 14 bases between them. Germline CDR1 and CDR2: MDHEN and SYDVKM. The CDR3 DNA is TGTGCCAGCAGTAAGGGACTCCCGAGCTCCTACGAGCAGTACTTC. Protein sequence: CASSKGLPSSYEQYF.

This clone was observed a few times. The chain couples TRBV29-1 to TRBJ2-7, with D perhaps TRBD2 (5 bases). The CDR3 length is 11 residues. V lost 4 bases to trimming and J lost 4 bases, with 8 bases between them. Germline V CDR1 and CDR2: SQVTM, ANQGSEA. As DNA, the CDR3 is TGCAGCGTTGTCTTAGCGTACGAGCAGTACTTC. Protein product: CSVVLAYEQYF.

The J gene is TRBJ2-7, the V gene TRBV28; 14 positions match TRBD2. V was pared by 6 bases and J by 7 bases, with 23 bases of the junction left unmatched. CDR1 and CDR2 from the germline V gene are MDHEN and SYDVKM. The CDR3 has 20 amino acids. In DNA form, the CDR3 reads TGTGCCAGCAGCTCTTCTGGATACGGACTAGCGGGAGGTACCTCAGAGGAGCAGTACTTC. Translation gives CASSSSGYGLAGGTSEEQYF.

J is TRBJ2-1 and V is TRBV5-1; possibly TRBD2 for D (6 bases). CDR1 SGHRS and CDR2 YFSETQ come from the germline V gene. Trimming removed 0 bases from V and 6 bases from J, with 13 bases in between. The CDR3 extends over 15 amino acids. Written as DNA, the CDR3 is TGCGCCAGCAGCTTGGGGTCTAGCGAATTCAATGAGCAGTTCTTC. The encoded protein is CASSLGSSEFNEQFF. Combining the CDR3 with reference TRBV5-1 and TRBJ2-1 gives the whole variable domain KAGVTQTPRYLIKTRGQQVTLSCSPISGHRSVSWYQQTPGQGLQFLFEYFSETQRNKGNFPGRFSGRQFSNSRSEMNVSTLELGDSALYLCASSLGSSEFNEQFFGPGTRLTVL.

The chain combines TRBV6-1 with TRBJ2-3; D unclear. The ends were cut back, 6 bases at V and 3 bases at J, with 13 bases in the middle. Germline assignment: CDR1 MNHNS and CDR2 SASEGT. CDR3 length equals 14 residues. Written as DNA, the CDR3 is TGTGCCAGCAGCGGCGGTGGCATAACAGATACGCAGTATTTT. Translation: CASSGGGITDTQYF.

The rearrangement links TRBV18 to TRBJ2-7; the match to TRBD1 covers 9 bases. Germline V gene sequence: CDR1 KGHSH, CDR2 LQKENI. Trimming removed 2 bases from V and 5 bases from J; junction bases left unmatched: 7. This CDR3 comprises 15 residues. The CDR3 DNA reads TGTGCCAGCTCACCAATGGGACAGGGCTTACACGAGCAGTACTTC. Translating gives CASSPMGQGLHEQYF. Supplemented by reference TRBV18 and TRBJ2-7, the full variable domain reads NAGVMQNPRHLVRRRGQEARLRCSPMKGHSHVYWYRQLPEEGLKFMVYLQKENIIDESGMPKERFSAEFPKEGPSILRIQQVVRGDSAAYFCASSPMGQGLHEQYFGPGTRLTVT.

The chain couples TRBV18 to TRBJ2-1; 14 nucleotides align to TRBD2. The V segment lost 1 base and the J segment 9 bases; nucleotides outside the gene matches: 11. CDR3 length: 18 residues. Germline V CDR1 and CDR2: KGHSH, LQKENI. CDR3 bases: TGTGCCAGCTCACCACAGGAAATGGGACTAGCGGGAGAGGGTGAGCAGTTCTTC. This gives the protein CASSPQEMGLAGEGEQFF.

The rearrangement uses TRBV28 and TRBJ2-5, with 10 bases lining up with TRBD2. The V segment lost 9 bases and the J segment 6 bases; nucleotides outside the gene matches: 13. This CDR3 comprises 15 residues. Germline V gene sequence: CDR1 MDHEN, CDR2 SYDVKM. CDR3 region: CASDMGLAGVKTQYF. The DNA of the CDR3 is TGTGCCAGTGATATGGGGCTAGCGGGAGTGAAGACCCAGTACTTC.

CDR3 bases: TGTGCCAGCAGTCCCCGACGCCGGGACAAATCCTCTGGCTACACCTTC. Encoded protein: CASSPRRRDKSSGYTF. The V and J genes are TRBV28 and TRBJ1-2; the D gene is possibly TRBD1 (6 bases). With 5 bases removed from V and 7 bases from J, the gap between germline ends came to 23 bases. The CDR3 totals 16 residues. Germline V gives CDR1 MDHEN, CDR2 SYDVKM.

This clone was seen a single time. The chain uses TRBV30 and TRBJ2-7, with unresolved D. This CDR3 contains 12 residues. Germline loops: CDR1 GTSNPN, CDR2 SVGIG (reference sequence). Trimming removed 5 bases from V and 0 bases from J, with 8 bases in between. CDR3 region: CAWDLGSYEQYF. DNA for the CDR3: TGTGCCTGGGACTTGGGCTCCTACGAGCAGTACTTC.

V usage is TRBV11-2 and J usage is TRBJ2-1; the match to TRBD2 covers 7 bases. V was clipped by 6 bases and J by 9 bases; unmatched bases: 14. The germline V gene encodes CDR1 SGHAT and CDR2 FQNNGV. This CDR3 comprises 15 residues. The CDR3 here is CASRKAGGRASEQFF. The CDR3 DNA follows: TGTGCCAGCAGGAAGGCTGGTGGGAGGGCAAGTGAGCAGTTCTTC.

The rearrangement joins TRBV30 to TRBJ1-1; 7 bases are a match to TRBD1. The CDR3 totals 14 residues. The J segment lost 2 bases and the V segment lost 4 bases, leaving 7 bases of the junction unmatched. The germline gives CDR1 GTSNPN, CDR2 SVGIG (reference sequence). The CDR3 bases are TGTGCCTGGACCCCCGGGACAGTCAACACTGAAGCTTTCTTT. Its translation: CAWTPGTVNTEAFF.

V is TRBV7-9 and J is TRBJ2-7, with 7 positions matching TRBD2. Germline assignment: CDR1 SEHNR and CDR2 FQNEAQ (reference sequence). The CDR3 is 17 residues long. Trimming cost V 4 bases and J 3 bases; bases outside gene matches: 15. This CDR3 is CASSSSRRGISIYEQYF. The CDR3 coding sequence is TGTGCCAGCAGCTCGTCGCGGCGGGGGATCTCCATCTACGAGCAGTACTTC.

The chain uses TRBV19 and TRBJ1-1; 8 bases align to TRBD1. This CDR3 region has 14 residues. V was clipped by 8 bases and J by 2 bases; unmatched bases: 7. Germline CDR1 reads LNHDA; CDR2 reads SQIVND (reference sequence). The CDR3 here is CASAPDRVNTEAFF. CDR3 sequence (DNA): TGTGCCAGTGCTCCGGACAGGGTAAACACTGAAGCTTTCTTT.

The rearrangement links TRBV29-1 to TRBJ1-5; D is uncertain. Germline CDR1 is SQVTM and CDR2 is ANQGSEA. There are 14 residues in the CDR3. V lost 4 bases to trimming and J lost 3 bases, with 13 bases between them. The CDR3 region is CSVGDASLNQPQHF. The CDR3 coding sequence is TGCAGCGTTGGAGACGCCAGTCTCAATCAGCCCCAGCATTTT.

This chain joins TRBV5-4 and TRBJ1-2; D is ambiguous. Germline V CDR1 and CDR2: SGHNT, YYREEE (reference sequence). The CDR3 is 12 residues long. Trimming left V 0 bases short and J 6 bases short, with 6 bases between. CDR3 region: CASSLDADGYTF. CDR3 in DNA: TGTGCCAGCAGCTTGGACGCGGATGGCTACACCTTC.

Only one count was recorded for this clone. One end of the junction varies from germline; a read error may be responsible. The chain has TRBV28 and TRBJ2-3, with 11 positions matching TRBD2. Germline CDR1 and CDR2: MDHEN and SYDVKM. CDR3 size: 21 residues. The CDR3 loop is CASSLSFLRLAGLGGTDTQYF. The CDR3 region has the DNA TGTGCCAGCAGTTTGTCTTTCCTGAGACTAGCGGGACTTGGGGGCACAGATACGCAATATTTT.

The chain joins TRBV28 to TRBJ2-2, with D perhaps matching TRBD2 (6 bases). Trimming pared 6 bases from V and 6 bases from J, leaving 20 bases between. Germline CDR1 reads MDHEN; CDR2 reads SYDVKM. The CDR3 runs 16 residues. In nucleotides, the CDR3 is TGTGCCAGCAGCCAAACTAGCCCCGGGCGAGCCGGGGAGCTGTTTTTT. Translation gives CASSQTSPGRAGELFF.

The chain recombines TRBV4-2 with TRBJ2-1; D possibly corresponds to TRBD1 (7 bases). This CDR3 has 20 residues. Between the trimmed V and J ends, which lost 2 bases and 7 bases, there was a span of 30 bases. Germline V gene sequence: CDR1 LGHNA, CDR2 YNFKEQ. For the CDR3, the DNA is TGTGCCAGCAGCCAAATTCGCGGGGACAGCTACAACTCTTGGGTGAATGAGCAGTTCTTC. This translates into CASSQIRGDSYNSWVNEQFF.

This sequence joins TRBV29-1 and TRBJ2-3; D is undetermined. The CDR3 spans 13 residues. The V and J ends lost 3 bases and 2 bases respectively, with 9 bases between them. Germline V gene lookup returns CDR1 SQVTM and CDR2 ANQGSEA. The CDR3 coding sequence is TGCAGCGTTGAGGCTAGGAACACAGATACGCAGTATTTT. This codes for CSVEARNTDTQYF.

The V call is TRBV18, the J call TRBJ2-2, with TRBD1 matching 8 bases. The CDR3 has 16 amino acids. V was clipped by 3 bases and J by 4 bases; unmatched bases: 7. CDR1 and CDR2 (germline): KGHSH, LQKENI. The CDR3 DNA reads as TGTGCCAGCTCACCCCTAAGGGACAGGAGCACCGGGGAGCTGTTTTTT. As protein: CASSPLRDRSTGELFF. Variable domain in full (rest from reference TRBV18 and TRBJ2-2): NAGVMQNPRHLVRRRGQEARLRCSPMKGHSHVYWYRQLPEEGLKFMVYLQKENIIDESGMPKERFSAEFPKEGPSILRIQQVVRGDSAAYFCASSPLRDRSTGELFFGEGSRLTVL.

The chain couples TRBV5-1 to TRBJ2-1, with 8 positions matching TRBD2. The V and J ends lost 1 base and 6 bases, in that order; junction bases with no gene match: 3. The length of the CDR3 is 14 residues. Germline assignment: CDR1 SGHRS and CDR2 YFSETQ. The CDR3 DNA is TGCGCCAGCAGCTTGTTGAGCGGGGGCAATGAGCAGTTCTTC. Translation: CASSLLSGGNEQFF.

This rearrangement joins TRBV11-2 to TRBJ2-3; no clear D gene. V dropped 5 bases and J dropped 4 bases, with 13 bases sitting between them. Per germline, CDR1 SGHAT and CDR2 FQNNGV. The CDR3 consists of 14 residues. DNA for the CDR3: TGTGCCAGCAGCACCTTCCTAGGCGCAGATACGCAGTATTTT. Translated, it gives CASSTFLGADTQYF.

The gene calls are TRBV28 and TRBJ2-1, with TRBD1 matching over 12 bases. CDR3 length: 13 amino acids. CDR1 MDHEN and CDR2 SYDVKM come from the germline V gene. J lost 10 bases, V lost 10 bases, and 8 bases had no gene match. The CDR3 DNA reads TGTGCCACCCGTGGGACAGGGGGCAGCGAGCAGTTCTTC. It encodes CATRGTGGSEQFF.

In this sample, this clone turned up a few times. The chain combines TRBV7-9 with TRBJ2-7; the match to TRBD1 covers 8 bases. This CDR3 region has 14 residues. The ends lost 6 bases at V and 6 bases at J; junction bases unmatched: 10. Germline CDR1 reads SEHNR; CDR2 reads FQNEAQ (reference sequence). CDR3 bases: TGTGCCAGCAGAAAGCCTCAGGGGGCGTTCGAGCAGTACTTC. This encodes CASRKPQGAFEQYF.

This clone was counted between two and nine times. The J gene is TRBJ2-7, the V gene TRBV7-9, with TRBD2 identical over 9 bases. CDR1 and CDR2 from the germline V gene are SEHNR and FQNEAQ (reference sequence). V shed 5 bases and J 0 bases; nucleotides not matched to a gene: 2. The CDR3 spans 14 residues. The CDR3 region has the DNA TGTGCCAGCAGCCCTAGCGGGGTCTCCTACGAGCAGTACTTC. This translates into CASSPSGVSYEQYF.

This clone was counted only a few times. The chain links TRBV7-2 to TRBJ2-3; the match to TRBD2 covers 9 bases. The CDR3 has 16 amino acids. Looked up from germline, CDR1 is SGHTA and CDR2 is FQGNSA. With V trimmed by 3 bases and J by 1 base, 5 bases remained unmatched. The CDR3 nucleotides read TGTGCCAGCAGCTTTAGCGGGAGCGCTGGCACAGATACGCAGTATTTT. As protein: CASSFSGSAGTDTQYF.

This chain joins TRBV4-1 and TRBJ2-1; possible D gene TRBD2, 6 bases. This CDR3 contains 15 residues. Germline assignment: CDR1 MGHRA and CDR2 YSYEKL. The V gene lost 2 bases and the J gene lost 10 bases, with 18 bases spanning the gap. CDR3 residues: CASSQTGLPGEEQFF. The CDR3 nucleotides are TGCGCCAGCAGCCAAACTGGGTTGCCGGGGGAGGAGCAGTTCTTC.